These T cell receptor beta chains were read from a single sample in a study of blood T cell repertoires in COVID-19. Here immunoSEQ multiplex PCR was the method, and the copy in TCRdb shows in-frame clones only, minus some. The sample shows tens of thousands of clones, about 85% of them seen only once. Sample: peripheral blood. The receptors were sampled from a woman in her seventies with acute or convalescent COVID-19. Each CDR3 is given with its conserved first and last residue. A D gene is named only where the DNA matches it firmly. The size entry is marked missing in some rows and otherwise reads once, few, many or a size class.

v_gene	d_gene	abundance	len	j_gene	CDR3nt	CDR3aa
TRBV11-2	-	-	12	TRBJ1-2	TGTGCCAGCAGCTTAGGGGAGGTTGGCTACACCTTC	CASSLGEVGYTF
TRBV3-1/TRBV3-2	TRBD1	-	15	TRBJ2-5	TGTGCCAGCAGCCAAGCACTAGGGGGCAGAGAGACCCAGTACTTC	CASSQALGGRETQYF
TRBV30	TRBD2	-	17	TRBJ2-3	TGTGCCTGGAGTGTACCAGTAGCGGGAGGGAGCACAGATACGCAGTATTTT	CAWSVPVAGGSTDTQYF
TRBV6-4	TRBD2	-	18	TRBJ2-3	TGTGCCAGCAGAGACGACAATGAAGCGGGAGGTACCACAGATACGCAGTATTTT	CASRDDNEAGGTTDTQYF
TRBV9	TRBD2	-	16	TRBJ2-5	TGTGCCAGCAGCGTTGGTAGCGGGGGGCTTTTGGAGACCCAGTACTTC	CASSVGSGGLLETQYF
TRBV7-9	-	-	14	TRBJ2-2	TGTGCCAGCAGCGAAGGACAGATCTACGGGGAGCTGTTTTTT	CASSEGQIYGELFF
TRBV18	TRBD2	-	15	TRBJ2-1	TGTGCCAGCTCCTCAGGCCTAGCGGGACACAATGAGCAGTTCTTC	CASSSGLAGHNEQFF
TRBV21-1	-	-	10	TRBJ1-6	TGTGCCAGCAGCCCCTACGACCTCCACTTT	CASSPYDLHF
TRBV28	-	-	17	TRBJ2-3	TGTGCCAGCAGTTTAGGAGGACTACCTAGTGGGACAGATACGCAGTATTTT	CASSLGGLPSGTDTQYF
TRBV6-2/TRBV6-3	TRBD2	-	17	TRBJ2-1	TGTGCCAGCAGTTACTCGGGACTAGATTCTAACTACAATGAGCAGTTCTTC	CASSYSGLDSNYNEQFF
TRBV11-2	-	-	12	TRBJ2-5	TGTGCCAGCAGCTTAGAAGCTCAGACCCAGTACTTC	CASSLEAQTQYF
TRBV7-9	-	-	16	TRBJ2-2	TGTGCCAGCAGCCCGGGCAGGGGCCCGAACACCGGGGAGCTGTTTTTT	CASSPGRGPNTGELFF
TRBV2	-	-	13	TRBJ2-5	TGTGCCAGCAGTAAGACAACGCAAGAGACCCAGTACTTC	CASSKTTQETQYF
TRBV6-6	-	-	11	TRBJ1-3	TGTGCCAGCAGCCTCGGAGACACCATATATTTT	CASSLGDTIYF
TRBV6-1	TRBD1	-	14	TRBJ2-4	TGTGCCAGCAGTGAAAACCGGGACAGAAACATTCAGTACTTC	CASSENRDRNIQYF
TRBV7-9	-	once	14	TRBJ1-2	TGTGCCAGCAGCTTAGATTTGTCACTACAAAGCTACACCTTC	CASSLDLSLQSYTF
TRBV3-1/TRBV3-2	-	-	20	TRBJ2-5	TGTGCCAGCAGCCAAGATGGCAGAAAACGGGGTTCTGCCTATCAAGAGACCCAGTACTTC	CASSQDGRKRGSAYQETQYF
TRBV6-5	TRBD1	-	15	TRBJ1-5	TGTGCCAGCAGTTTACTAGACAGGGATAGCCAGCCCCAGCATTTT	CASSLLDRDSQPQHF
TRBV6-5	-	once	11	TRBJ2-1	TGTGCCAGCAGAGGGGACTTTGAGCAGTTCTTC	CASRGDFEQFF
TRBV24-1	TRBD2	-	17	TRBJ2-3	TGTGCCACCAGTGATTTGCAAGACCGGGGGGTCACAGATACGCAGTATTTT	CATSDLQDRGVTDTQYF
TRBV19	TRBD1	-	16	TRBJ2-2	TGTGCCAGTAGTATAGGGGGGACAGCTAACACCGGGGAGCTGTTTTTT	CASSIGGTANTGELFF
TRBV25-1	TRBD1	-	15	TRBJ2-3	TGTGCCAGCAGTGAGTGGCAGGGGGCGGGAGATACGCAGTATTTT	CASSEWQGAGDTQYF